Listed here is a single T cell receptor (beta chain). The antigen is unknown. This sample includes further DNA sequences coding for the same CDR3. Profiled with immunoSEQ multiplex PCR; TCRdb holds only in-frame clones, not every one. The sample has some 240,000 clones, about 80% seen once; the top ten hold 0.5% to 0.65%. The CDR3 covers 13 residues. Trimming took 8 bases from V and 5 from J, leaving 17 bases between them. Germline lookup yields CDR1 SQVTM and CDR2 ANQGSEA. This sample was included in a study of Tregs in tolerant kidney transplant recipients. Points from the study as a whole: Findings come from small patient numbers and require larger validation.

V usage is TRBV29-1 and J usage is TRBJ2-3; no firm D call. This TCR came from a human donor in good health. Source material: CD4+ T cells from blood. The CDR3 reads CSPTSPVGDTQYF. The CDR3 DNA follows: TGCAGCCCTACTTCCCCGGTTGGAGATACGCAGTATTTT.